This T cell receptor beta chain was found in a study of shared clonotypes between healthy human individuals. The protocol was immunoSEQ multiplex PCR, while the TCRdb copy is restricted to in-frame clones and leaves out a portion. The top ten hold 1.5% to 2% of the sample, which has around 700,000 clones, roughly 72% seen once. The CDR3 consists of 14 residues. Germline V CDR1 and CDR2: MDHEN, SYDVKM. V shed 3 bases and J shed 5 bases, with 13 bases lying between them. The study separated CD4+ cells into CD45RA+ naive and CD45RA-negative memory subsets. The receptor was derived from a woman younger than 45 in good health. Sequencing was performed on memory CD4+ T cells sorted from blood. Indicated subset: CD45RA-negative fraction. The chain employs TRBV28 and TRBJ2-5, with D maybe TRBD1 (6 bases). The CDR3 reads CASSFQGRRETQYF. CDR3 DNA: TGTGCCAGCAGTTTCCAGGGGCGCAGGGAGACCCAGTACTTC.